This record looks at one T cell receptor beta chain sequence and its context. The data are from a study of shared clonotypes between healthy human individuals. As for the study in general: Each donor's CD8 memory used one plate, CD8 naive two, each CD4 subset three.

Clones were read by immunoSEQ multiplex PCR, and TCRdb kept only the in-frame ones, dropping some. The table includes about 1.5 million clones, nearly 99% detected once. Between the trimmed V and J ends, which lost 4 bases and 3 bases, there was a span of 8 bases. Germline V gives CDR1 MGHDK, CDR2 SYGVNS. The CDR3 has 13 amino acids. V gene TRBV25-1 combines with J gene TRBJ2-3, with D hard to call. The receptor's source is a man aged 25-45 years in good health. The sample was naive CD4+ T cells sorted from blood. This sample's subset: CD45RA+ positively selected. The CDR3 is CASSAGITDTQYF. The CDR3 coding sequence is TGTGCCAGCAGTGCTGGGATAACAGATACGCAGTATTTT.